These 29 T cell receptor beta chains were sequenced from one sample in a study of graft-versus-host responses after intestinal transplantation (dated by TCRdb to about 2021). This specimen's time point label, interpreted: cells obtained before transplantation from donor or recipient. Receptor amplification or capture employed the immunoSEQ multiplex PCR assay. TCRdb limited this immuneACCESS table to in-frame rearrangements with V and J called. A share of clones is missing; checked studies link under half to unresolved V genes, and the rest is unexplained. The sample yields 9,900 or so clones; approximately 31% were counted once. The top ten hold around 1.9% of the sample. The sequences come from alloreactive CD4+ T cells from a mixed lymphocyte reaction culture, collected before transplantation. The cell subset or site label on this specimen signifies: CFSE-low proliferating T cells sorted from approximately 6-day pre-transplant mixed lymphocyte reaction (GvH or HvG direction). These receptor sequences come from a human patient who was an organ donor for intestinal transplantation.

The chain links TRBV11-2 to TRBJ2-4; TRBD1 might be the D (6 bases). The CDR3 covers 15 residues. Looked up from germline, CDR1 is SGHAT and CDR2 is FQNNGV. The V end was cut by 5 bases, the J end by 2 bases, with 13 bases between. This CDR3 is CASSAEQGPKNIQYF. Here the CDR3 DNA reads TGTGCCAGCAGCGCAGAGCAGGGGCCCAAAAACATTCAGTACTTC.

This clone has only a few counts. V gene TRBV4-2 combines with J gene TRBJ2-7; weak D call: TRBD2 (5 bases). The CDR3 is made up of 15 amino acids. Germline CDR1 reads LGHNA; CDR2 reads YNFKEQ. V lost 0 bases, J lost 4 bases, and 13 bases lay in between. This CDR3 is CASSQDGRTAYEQYF. The CDR3, as DNA: TGTGCCAGCAGCCAAGATGGAAGGACTGCATACGAGCAGTACTTC.

There are a few counts of this clone. The V and J genes are TRBV9 and TRBJ2-7; the D is unclear. The CDR3 loop spans 14 amino acids. Trimming removed 0 bases at V and 6 bases at J, with 13 bases between. Germline V CDR1 and CDR2: SGDLS, YYNGEE. CDR3 sequence: CASSVGIETGEQYF. The CDR3 nucleotides read TGTGCCAGCAGCGTAGGAATAGAGACGGGCGAGCAGTACTTC.

CDR3 DNA sequence: TGCGCCAGCAGCCAAGAAGGATGGAGTACTGAAGCTTTCTTT. Protein product: CASSQEGWSTEAFF. This chain connects TRBV4-1 to TRBJ1-1; no firm D call. The CDR3 contains 14 residues. V was trimmed by 0 bases and J by 5 bases, leaving 10 bases between them. Germline CDR1 and CDR2: MGHRA and YSYEKL.

Only a few counts were recorded for this clone. This rearrangement joins TRBV2 to TRBJ1-5; TRBD1 matches 7 bases. This CDR3 has 15 residues. Germline assignment: CDR1 SNHLY and CDR2 FYNNEI. V lost 6 bases to trimming and J lost 5 bases; unmatched junction nucleotides: 10. CDR3 coding DNA: TGTGCCAGCAGCGTTAGACAGGGAAGCTATCAGCCCCAGCATTTT. Translated, it gives CASSVRQGSYQPQHF. Together with reference TRBV2 and TRBJ1-5, the CDR3 gives the full variable domain: EPEVTQTPSHQVTQMGQEVILRCVPISNHLYFYWYRQILGQKVEFLVSFYNNEISEKSEIFDDQFSVERPDGSNFTLKIRSTKLEDSAMYFCASSVRQGSYQPQHFGDGTRLSIL.

This clone is medium-sized by share. The CDR3 sequence is CASTRDRGHGYTF. In nucleotides, the CDR3 is TGTGCCAGCACCCGGGACAGGGGTCATGGCTACACCTTC. V and J are TRBV6-6 and TRBJ1-2; 10 nucleotides align to TRBD1. The CDR3 sequence is 13 residues long. J lost 6 bases, V lost 7 bases, and 5 bases had no gene match. Germline lookup yields CDR1 MNHNY and CDR2 SVGAGI (reference sequence).

The chain is built from TRBV19 and TRBJ1-1, with 7 positions matching TRBD1. This CDR3 is built from 22 residues. CDR1 is LNHDA and CDR2 is SQIVND in the germline V gene (reference sequence). V shed 2 bases and J 0 bases; nucleotides not matched to a gene: 24. The CDR3 DNA is TGTGCCAGTAGTATATTCGGTACCGGTCGAAGGTACCCGGACAGGCTGAACACTGAAGCTTTCTTT. Its protein product is CASSIFGTGRRYPDRLNTEAFF.

The J gene is TRBJ2-7, the V gene TRBV6-5, with D possibly TRBD1 on 5 matching bases. The CDR3 length is 12 residues. Germline CDR1 reads MNHEY; CDR2 reads SVGAGI. V was trimmed by 5 bases and J by 4 bases, leaving 9 bases between them. This CDR3 reads CASSLQGYEQYF. The DNA for the CDR3 is TGTGCCAGCAGTCTCCAGGGTTACGAGCAGTACTTC.

The chain has TRBV7-2 and TRBJ2-5; 9 bases are shared with TRBD1. This CDR3 is built from 13 residues. The trim removed 6 bases at V and 5 bases at J, leaving 4 bases unmatched. CDR1 is SGHTA and CDR2 is FQGNSA in the germline V gene. CDR3 nucleotide sequence: TGTGCCAGCAGACAGGGGGCGGAGGAGACCCAGTACTTC. Translating gives CASRQGAEETQYF. Full variable domain (rest looked up from reference TRBV7-2 and TRBJ2-5): GAGVSQSPSNKVTEKGKDVELRCDPISGHTALYWYRQSLGQGLEFLIYFQGNSAPDKSGLPSDRFSAERTGGSVSTLTIQRTQQEDSAVYLCASRQGAEETQYFGPGTRLLVL.

This clone was found a few times. V is TRBV28 and J is TRBJ1-6, with D possibly TRBD1 on 5 matching bases. V was clipped by 5 bases and J by 6 bases, with 11 bases between them. This CDR3 is 14 amino acids long. Germline CDR1 MDHEN, CDR2 SYDVKM. CDR3 in DNA: TGTGCCAGCAGTGTCCAGGGTGGTAATTCACCCCTCCACTTT. Protein sequence: CASSVQGGNSPLHF.

This rearrangement joins TRBV27 to TRBJ1-2; D not certain. Germline-derived CDR1 and CDR2 are MNHEY and SMNVEV (reference sequence). V lost 6 bases and J lost 1, with 12 bases in between. The CDR3 is 14 amino acids. CDR3 region: CASRALGSNYGYTF. DNA of the CDR3: TGTGCCAGCAGGGCGCTCGGGAGTAACTATGGCTACACCTTC.

This chain links TRBV5-4 with TRBJ2-5, with 15 nucleotides matching TRBD2. Germline lookup yields CDR1 SGHNT and CDR2 YYREEE (reference sequence). The CDR3 is 19 amino acids. The ends lost 4 bases at V and 5 bases at J; junction bases unmatched: 15. In DNA form, the CDR3 reads TGTGCCAGCAGCCATGGACTAGCGGGGGGGCGAAGGGATGGGGAGACCCAGTACTTC. Translated: CASSHGLAGGRRDGETQYF.

This clone showed up just a few times. This chain joins TRBV10-3 and TRBJ2-2; D uncertain. From germline, CDR1 is ENHRY and CDR2 SYGVKD. The CDR3 sequence is 14 residues long. V was trimmed by 1 base and J by 1 base, leaving 4 bases between them. The CDR3 DNA reads as TGTGCCATCAGTGAGTTACAGAACACCGGGGAGCTGTTTTTT. Its translation: CAISELQNTGELFF.

In its sample, this clone was seen a few times. The chain couples TRBV6-1 to TRBJ2-1; D may be TRBD2 (6 bases). Trimming cost V 11 bases and J 6 bases, with 20 bases left between them. The CDR3 has 14 amino acids. CDR1 MNHNS and CDR2 SASEGT come from the germline V gene. CDR3 in DNA: TGTGCCGCGAGGATAGGGCACGGGAGCAATGAGCAGTTCTTC. Translated: CAARIGHGSNEQFF.

The chain joins TRBV5-1 to TRBJ1-6, with 10 bases that match TRBD1. The CDR3 has 15 amino acids. Germline-derived CDR1 and CDR2 are SGHRS and YFSETQ. V was pared by 0 bases and J by 6 bases, with 0 bases of the junction left unmatched. The DNA for the CDR3 is TGCGCCAGCAGCTTGGGGGACAGGGGTAATTCACCCCTCCACTTT. Residues: CASSLGDRGNSPLHF.

This clone was observed a handful of times. An end of the junction does not agree with germline; a read error may underlie this. This chain uses TRBV29-1 with TRBJ1-2; D ambiguous. Germline CDR1 is SQVTM and CDR2 is ANQGSEA. The CDR3 spans 12 residues. The chain's CDR3 is CSVEPSGSITPF. The CDR3 DNA reads as TGCAGCGTTGAGCCCTCAGGCTCAATAACTCCCTTC.

This clone was seen a few times. The chain recombines TRBV7-3 with TRBJ2-2; 7 bases match TRBD1. The CDR3 totals 14 residues. V lost 5 bases and J lost 6; bases outside the gene matches: 6. From germline, CDR1 is SGHTA and CDR2 FQGTGA. This CDR3 reads CASSVDRVAGELFF. CDR3 nucleotides: TGTGCCAGCAGCGTCGACAGGGTGGCCGGGGAGCTGTTTTTT.

The chain has TRBV4-3 and TRBJ2-3; 9 positions match TRBD1. The CDR3 covers 15 residues. Germline CDR1 and CDR2: LGHNA and YSLEER. The J segment lost 5 bases and the V segment lost 1 base, leaving 4 bases of the junction unmatched. CDR3 loop: CASSQGDRARDTQYF. The CDR3 DNA reads as TGCGCCAGCAGCCAAGGGGACAGGGCAAGAGATACGCAGTATTTT.

This chain uses TRBV4-2 with TRBJ1-2, with a possible D match to TRBD1 (6 bases). The CDR3 extends over 14 amino acids. Germline V gene sequence: CDR1 LGHNA, CDR2 YNFKEQ. Trimming removed 4 bases from V and 6 bases from J, with 15 bases in between. As DNA, the CDR3 is TGTGCCAGCAGCCTTTCCCAGGGGAGAGATGGCTACACCTTC. Residues: CASSLSQGRDGYTF.

The chain uses TRBV6-5 and TRBJ1-6, with 9 bases matching TRBD1. The CDR3 covers 15 residues. Germline CDR1 and CDR2: MNHEY and SVGAGI. Trimming cost V 0 bases and J 10 bases; bases outside gene matches: 4. The CDR3, as DNA: TGTGCCAGCAGTTACTCGGGACAGGGTCGGTCACCCCTCCACTTT. As protein: CASSYSGQGRSPLHF.

This clone was detected a few times. The chain carries TRBV18 and TRBJ2-1; 8 bases match TRBD2. This CDR3 region has 16 residues. Germline trimming cut 6 bases from V and 6 bases from J; bases unmatched to any gene: 13. The germline CDR1 and CDR2 sequences are KGHSH and LQKENI. CDR3 protein: CASSLTSPGLGNEQFF. DNA for the CDR3: TGTGCCAGCTCTCTAACCTCCCCGGGACTAGGCAATGAGCAGTTCTTC.

The table lists this clone with a few counts. The junction differs from germline at one of its ends, possibly a read error. The chain combines TRBV6-4 with TRBJ2-2; 7 bases align to TRBD1. The CDR3 length is 15 residues. Germline V gene data show CDR1 as MRHNA and CDR2 as SNTAGT. The CDR3 reads CASTDPGTADRGAVF. DNA for the CDR3: TGTGCCAGCACTGACCCTGGGACAGCCGACCGGGGAGCTGTTTTT.

In its sample, this clone was seen once. The V and J genes are TRBV28 and TRBJ1-1, with 7 bases lining up with TRBD1. Germline CDR1 is MDHEN and CDR2 is SYDVKM. The junction had 5 bases not matched to a gene; V was cut back by 5 bases and J by 5 bases. The CDR3 spans 13 residues. In DNA, the CDR3 is TGTGCCAGCAGTCTACAGGGGAGGACTGAAGCTTTCTTT. Protein sequence: CASSLQGRTEAFF.

The chain uses TRBV5-4 and TRBJ1-2, with D possibly matching TRBD1 (5 bases). The V and J ends lost 1 base and 1 base respectively, with 5 bases between them. In germline, CDR1 is SGHNT, CDR2 YYREEE (reference sequence). The CDR3 runs 13 residues. In DNA form, the CDR3 reads TGTGCCAGCAGCTTGAGGGGTAACTATGGCTACACCTTC. This sequence encodes CASSLRGNYGYTF.

The CDR3 region has the DNA TGTGCCAGCAGCCAGGGGGTTTCTGAAGCTTTCTTT. Protein product: CASSQGVSEAFF. The V and J genes are TRBV6-5 and TRBJ1-1; 7 bases line up with TRBD1. The CDR3 has 12 amino acids. Losses at the gene ends were 6 bases for V and 6 bases for J; bases not matched to a gene: 4. Germline CDR1 and CDR2: MNHEY and SVGAGI.

This clone was seen only a few times. CDR3 residues: CASSQGQANTEAFF. The DNA for the CDR3 is TGCGCCAGCAGCCAGGGACAGGCGAACACTGAAGCTTTCTTT. The chain joins TRBV4-1 to TRBJ1-1; 8 nucleotides align to TRBD1. Trimming at V came to 3 bases and at J to 1 base, leaving 1 base not matched to a gene. CDR1 is MGHRA, CDR2 YSYEKL, per germline. This CDR3 has 14 residues.

The chain employs TRBV18 and TRBJ2-7; 9 bases agree with TRBD1. The CDR3 length is 13 residues. V lost 6 bases and J lost 5; bases outside the gene matches: 5. CDR1 is KGHSH, CDR2 LQKENI, per germline. The CDR3 spells CASSPGQGHEQYF. The CDR3 DNA reads as TGTGCCAGCTCCCCGGGACAGGGACACGAGCAGTACTTC. The full variable domain, completed using reference TRBV18 and TRBJ2-7, is NAGVMQNPRHLVRRRGQEARLRCSPMKGHSHVYWYRQLPEEGLKFMVYLQKENIIDESGMPKERFSAEFPKEGPSILRIQQVVRGDSAAYFCASSPGQGHEQYFGPGTRLTVT.

The V gene is TRBV7-2, the J gene TRBJ1-2; D is possibly TRBD1 (6 bases). Deletions cut 5 bases from V and 4 bases from J, with 23 bases between. From germline, CDR1 is SGHTA and CDR2 FQGNSA. This CDR3 has 17 residues. This CDR3 reads CASSRGRAGAPLYGYTF. Here the CDR3 DNA reads TGTGCCAGCAGCCGAGGGAGGGCGGGGGCTCCCCTCTATGGCTACACCTTC.

The chain employs TRBV6-5 and TRBJ2-7; 9 bases match TRBD1. The trim removed 6 bases at V and 2 bases at J, leaving 2 bases unmatched. The CDR3 consists of 13 residues. Germline values: CDR1 MNHEY, CDR2 SVGAGI. The CDR3 reads CASRDRGPYEQYF. The DNA for the CDR3 is TGTGCCAGCAGGGACAGGGGCCCCTACGAGCAGTACTTC.